The rows below give T cell receptor beta chains drawn from one sample of a study of CD4+ T cells in melanoma. Profiled with immunoSEQ multiplex PCR; TCRdb holds only in-frame clones, not every one. In the table there are fewer than 20,000 clones, 65% to 85% of which are singletons. The sequenced sample consisted of cells from a culture (not recorded whether cultured in vitro). These receptors came from a human donor with melanoma. CDR3s include the opening cysteine and the closing phenylalanine or tryptophan. The D gene is left open where the match is weak. Rows give clone size only sometimes, using once, few, many, or a class for an expanded clone.

clone size	D gene	V gene	J gene	CDR3 protein	CDR3 DNA
NA	NA	TRBV30	TRBJ2-7	CAWTLDGYEQYF	TGTGCCTGGACCCTCGACGGTTACGAGCAGTACTTC
once	NA	TRBV7-6	TRBJ1-5	CASSLDGSGNQPQHF	TGTGCCAGCAGCTTAGACGGGTCGGGCAATCAGCCCCAGCATTTT
NA	TRBD1	TRBV5-1	TRBJ1-2	CASSSGGSANYGYTF	TGCGCCAGCAGCTCAGGGGGCTCGGCTAACTATGGCTACACCTTC
NA	NA	TRBV5-1	TRBJ2-5	CASSLAQIQETQYF	TGCGCCAGCAGCTTGGCCCAGATCCAAGAGACCCAGTACTTC
NA	NA	TRBV2	TRBJ1-1	CASSGHPLAAFF	TGTGCCAGCAGTGGACATCCCCTCGCGGCTTTCTTT
few	NA	TRBV6-5	TRBJ1-5	CASSYSRDSNQPQHF	TGTGCCAGCAGTTACTCGAGGGACAGCAATCAGCCCCAGCATTTT
NA	NA	TRBV28	TRBJ1-1	CATGRPGVPEAFF	TGTGCCACAGGACGGCCGGGGGTCCCTGAAGCTTTCTTT
NA	NA	TRBV18	TRBJ2-1	CASSPKDEQFF	TGTGCCAGCTCACCAAAAGATGAGCAGTTCTTC
NA	NA	TRBV21-1	TRBJ1-1	CASRFSRRGAFF	TGTGCCAGCAGATTCAGCCGCCGGGGGGCTTTCTTT
NA	NA	TRBV19	TRBJ1-1	CASMGRNTEAFF	TGTGCCAGTATGGGGAGGAACACTGAAGCTTTCTTT
NA	TRBD2	TRBV2	TRBJ2-7	CASTPGLAGSGGYF	TGTGCCAGCACCCCGGGACTAGCGGGCTCCGGGGGGTACTTC